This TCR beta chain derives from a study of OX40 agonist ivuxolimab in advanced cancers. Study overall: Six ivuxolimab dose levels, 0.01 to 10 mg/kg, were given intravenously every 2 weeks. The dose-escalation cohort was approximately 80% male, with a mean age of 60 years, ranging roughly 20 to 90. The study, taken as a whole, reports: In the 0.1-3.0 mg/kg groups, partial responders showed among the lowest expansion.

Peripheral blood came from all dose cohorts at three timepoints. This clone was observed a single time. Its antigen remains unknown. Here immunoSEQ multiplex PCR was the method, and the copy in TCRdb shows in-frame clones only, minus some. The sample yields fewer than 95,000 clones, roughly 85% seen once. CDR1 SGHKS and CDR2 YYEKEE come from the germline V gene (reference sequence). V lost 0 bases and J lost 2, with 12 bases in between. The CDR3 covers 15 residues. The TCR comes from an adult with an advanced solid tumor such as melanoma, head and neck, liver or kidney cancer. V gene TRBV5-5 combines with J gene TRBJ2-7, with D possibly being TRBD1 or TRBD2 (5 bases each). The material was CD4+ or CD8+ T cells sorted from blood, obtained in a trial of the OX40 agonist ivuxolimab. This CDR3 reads CASSLDGTGTYEQYF. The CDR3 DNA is TGTGCCAGCAGCTTGGATGGGACGGGTACCTACGAGCAGTACTTC.